Here is one T cell receptor (beta chain) with its context. Its antigen is unidentified. It was with a sample-barcoded 5' primer and a J-beta primer mix that a second PCR of roughly 7 to 12 cycles was run. TCRdb redid the calling of the 5' RACE reads with MiXCR, one entry per CDR3 protein. The repertoire holds hundreds of thousands of distinct CDR3 sequences, with 49% as singletons. This entry comes from a study of blood T cells in healthy people across ages. General study results and limits: More naive CD4+ cells and higher diversity marked long-lived donors relative to aged donors. Naive T cell percentage and TCR beta diversity correlated strongly.

The study recruited healthy Caucasian donors from Russia who were aged about 6 to 100. Researchers collected about 10 milliliters of peripheral blood from every single donor. The source is an older woman in good health. The sample was blood.

CDR3 DNA: TGTGCCAGCAGCCCAGTCCCAAACTACGAGCAGTACTTC. It translates to CASSPVPNYEQYF. This rearrangement joins TRBV12-3 or TRBV12-4 to TRBJ2-7, with D unresolved. Trimming left V 6 bases short and J 3 bases short, with 12 bases between. This CDR3 spans 13 amino acids.